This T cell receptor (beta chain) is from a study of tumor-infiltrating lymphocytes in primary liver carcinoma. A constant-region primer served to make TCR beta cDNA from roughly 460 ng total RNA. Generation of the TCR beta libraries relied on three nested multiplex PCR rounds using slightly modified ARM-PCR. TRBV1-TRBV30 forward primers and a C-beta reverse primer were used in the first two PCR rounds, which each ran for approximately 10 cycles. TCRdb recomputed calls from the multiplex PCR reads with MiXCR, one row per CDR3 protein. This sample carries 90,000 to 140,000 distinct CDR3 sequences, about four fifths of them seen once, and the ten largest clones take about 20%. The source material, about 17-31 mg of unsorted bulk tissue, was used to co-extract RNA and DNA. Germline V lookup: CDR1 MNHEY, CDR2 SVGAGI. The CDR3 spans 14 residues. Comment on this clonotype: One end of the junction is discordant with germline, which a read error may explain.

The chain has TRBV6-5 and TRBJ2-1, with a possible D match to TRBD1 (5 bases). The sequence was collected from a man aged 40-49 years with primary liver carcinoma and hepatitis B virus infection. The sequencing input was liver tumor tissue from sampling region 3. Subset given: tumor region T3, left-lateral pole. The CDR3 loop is CASSEDKVVNEQFF. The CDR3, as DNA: TGCGCCAGCAGTGAGGACAAGGTGGTCAATGAGCAGTTCTTC.